This T cell receptor (beta chain) appears in the sequencing data of a study of regulatory T cells in long-lasting Graves disease. Study-level information: New Graves' disease cases had less than 3 months of antithyroid drugs.

Findings and caveats of the study: When disease was persistent, TRBV28, TRBJ1-2 and TRBJ2-5 were the favored segments.

Time point noted: newly diagnosed GD, antithyroid drugs for less than 3 months. PBMC-derived RNA was used for the TCR library. This clonotype was counted ten times or more. The antigen is unknown. The CDR3 runs 15 residues. Trimming stripped 6 bases from V and 1 base from J, with 14 bases between. Germline V gives CDR1 MNHNS, CDR2 SASEGT. In building TCR beta libraries, iRepertoire HTBI primers were used together with Arm-PCR of CDR3 regions. TCRdb called the multiplex PCR reads again in MiXCR, with one record for every CDR3 protein. The sample carries some 250,000 distinct CDR3 sequences, about 17% recorded once. These same data were also listed under a study on T cells in Graves' hyperthyroidism and ophthalmopathy.

The TCR sequence derives from a woman aged 25 to 45 with Graves disease. The specimen was peripheral blood mononuclear cells (PBMCs), collected at new diagnosis, from a patient treated with antithyroid drugs. The V call is TRBV6-1, the J call TRBJ2-3; D is unresolved. In DNA, the CDR3 is TGTGCCAGCAGCTCCGGCTATGCGGGCACAGATACGCAGTATTTT. It specifies CASSSGYAGTDTQYF.